This T cell receptor beta chain emerged from a study of technical replicates of blood from several donors. Germline CDR1 and CDR2: SGHVS and FNYEAQ. This CDR3 region has 14 residues. The ends were cut back, 0 bases at V and 3 bases at J, with 8 bases in the middle. Sequencing was performed with immunoSEQ multiplex PCR; in TCRdb, only in-frame clones are kept and a portion is missing. The sample contains about 85,000 clones, 90% to 95% of which appear only once. Sequencing input: T cells isolated from PBMCs. The TCR sequence derives from a human donor in good health. The chain joins TRBV7-6 to TRBJ1-1, with D unclear. CDR3 protein: CASSLAGRDTEAFF. The CDR3 nucleotides are TGTGCCAGCAGCTTAGCAGGGAGGGACACTGAAGCTTTCTTT.